This entry lists 23 T cell receptor beta chains sequenced from one sample in a study of blood T cell repertoires in COVID-19. Clones were sequenced by immunoSEQ multiplex PCR, and TCRdb holds only the in-frame ones, with some missing. The sample lists around 150,000 clones, around 80% occurring once. Sequenced material: peripheral blood. All receptors come from a man aged 55 to 70 with acute or convalescent COVID-19.

The rearrangement uses TRBV5-4 and TRBJ1-1; 9 bases match TRBD1. Germline assignment: CDR1 SGHNT and CDR2 YYREEE (reference sequence). J was trimmed by 5 bases and V by 3 bases; bases with no gene match: 8. The CDR3 is 15 residues long. This CDR3 is CASSSTQGAWTEAFF. The CDR3 DNA is TGTGCCAGCAGCTCTACACAGGGGGCTTGGACTGAAGCTTTCTTT.

The chain has TRBV6-2 or TRBV6-3 and TRBJ2-1, with TRBD2 identical over 12 bases. The CDR3 length is 17 residues. Trimming took 6 bases from V and 7 from J; bases not matched to a gene: 13. Germline V gives CDR1 MNHEY, CDR2 SVGEGT. CDR3 region: CASSTPPSGGAGNEQFF. The CDR3 nucleotides read TGTGCCAGCAGCACCCCACCTAGCGGGGGGGCCGGGAATGAGCAGTTCTTC.

This clone was observed a single time. The V gene is TRBV30, the J gene TRBJ2-6; a possible D gene is TRBD2 (5 bases). Trimming removed 7 bases at V and 0 bases at J, with 7 bases between. Germline CDR1 is GTSNPN and CDR2 is SVGIG (reference sequence). This CDR3 comprises 13 residues. The CDR3 spells CASRDSGANVLTF. CDR3 DNA: TGTGCCTCCCGGGACTCTGGGGCCAACGTCCTGACTTTC.

The chain links TRBV4-1 to TRBJ1-3; a weak D match, TRBD1 (6 bases). V lost 0 bases, J lost 6 bases, and 12 bases lay in between. The germline CDR1 and CDR2 sequences are MGHRA and YSYEKL. The CDR3 runs to 15 residues. The CDR3 DNA reads as TGCGCCAGCAGCCAAGAGCAACAGGGCCTAAACACCATATATTTT. Its translation: CASSQEQQGLNTIYF.

The V call is TRBV30, the J call TRBJ1-2, with D perhaps matching TRBD1 (5 bases). V gave up 7 bases and J gave up 7 bases, with 16 bases separating them. Per the germline V gene, CDR1 is GTSNPN and CDR2 is SVGIG (reference sequence). The CDR3 length is 12 residues. CDR3 bases: TGTGCCTTGGAATCCGACAGACCTGGCTACACCTTC. Its protein is CALESDRPGYTF. The full variable domain, with the rest looked up from reference TRBV30 and TRBJ1-2, is SQTIHQWPATLVQPVGSPLSLECTVEGTSNPNLYWYRQAAGRGLQLLFYSVGIGQISSEVPQNLSASRPQDRQFILSSKKLLLSDSGFYLCALESDRPGYTFGSGTRLTVV.

For this clone: The junction shows a germline mismatch at one end, possibly a read error. This chain's CDR3 is CSVEGQGGGDTQYF. The CDR3 DNA reads TGCAGCGTCGAAGGACAGGGCGGGGGGGATACGCAGTATTTT. The chain is built from TRBV29-1 and TRBJ2-3; D possibly uses TRBD1 or TRBD2 (8 bases each). Germline V gene data show CDR1 as SQVTM and CDR2 as ANQGSEA. The CDR3 contains 14 residues.

The CDR3 protein is CASSFSGGVETQYF. The CDR3 nucleotides are TGTGCCAGCAGCTTTAGCGGGGGGGTTGAGACCCAGTACTTC. The genes are TRBV11-2 and TRBJ2-5, with TRBD2 identical over 11 bases. V dropped 3 bases and J dropped 5; count of bases not matched to a gene: 2. The CDR3 spans 14 residues. Germline V gives CDR1 SGHAT, CDR2 FQNNGV.

The rearrangement links TRBV11-2 to TRBJ2-4; 10 bases map to TRBD1. J lost 1 base, V lost 1 base, and 1 base had no gene match. This CDR3 comprises 16 residues. CDR1 is SGHAT and CDR2 is FQNNGV in the germline V gene. CDR3 in DNA: TGTGCCAGCAGCTTAGGACAGGGGGCGGCCAAAAACATTCAGTACTTC. Translation: CASSLGQGAAKNIQYF.

This clone was recorded a few times. This rearrangement joins TRBV14 to TRBJ1-1; D not certain. V lost 1 base and J lost 0, with 9 bases in between. CDR1 and CDR2 (germline): SGHDN, FVKESK. This CDR3 contains 15 residues. CDR3 residues: CASSQVWPMNTEAFF. In DNA form, the CDR3 reads TGTGCCAGCAGCCAAGTGTGGCCGATGAACACTGAAGCTTTCTTT.

The V call is TRBV10-1, the J call TRBJ2-4; D might be TRBD2 (5 bases). V lost 2 bases and J 16 bases, leaving 15 bases between the germline ends. CDR1 and CDR2 (germline): WNHNN, SYGVQD (reference sequence). The CDR3 length is 12 residues. CDR3 amino acids: CASSEGGLPFYF. In DNA form, the CDR3 reads TGCGCCAGCAGTGAGGGAGGCCTGCCGTTCTACTTC.

This clone occurred a few times. V gene TRBV18 combines with J gene TRBJ1-6; TRBD1 is a possible D gene (5 bases). The CDR3 totals 15 residues. CDR1 and CDR2 (germline): KGHSH, LQKENI. Between the trimmed V and J ends, which lost 0 bases and 7 bases, there was a span of 10 bases. The CDR3 protein is CASSPPAGNNSPLHF. For the CDR3, the DNA is TGTGCCAGCTCACCACCAGCAGGGAACAATTCACCCCTCCACTTT.

The CDR3 here is CASSLSGESYGYTF. The CDR3 DNA reads TGTGCCAGCAGCTTATCGGGGGAGAGCTATGGCTACACCTTC. This chain links TRBV7-3 with TRBJ1-2; tentatively, D is TRBD1 (5 bases). Germline CDR1 reads SGHTA; CDR2 reads FQGTGA. The CDR3 totals 14 residues. V lost 2 bases, J lost 4 bases, and 11 bases lay in between. The whole variable domain, remainder taken from reference TRBV7-3 and TRBJ1-2, is GAGVSQTPSNKVTEKGKYVELRCDPISGHTALYWYRQSLGQGPEFLIYFQGTGAADDSGLPNDRFFAVRPEGSVSTLKIQRTERGDSAVYLCASSLSGESYGYTFGSGTRLTVV.

This clone has only a few counts. The chain employs TRBV7-8 and TRBJ2-3; D is undetermined. The CDR3 covers 15 residues. Trimming left V 3 bases short and J 6 bases short, with 16 bases between. CDR1 is SGHVS and CDR2 is FQNEAQ in the germline V gene. The CDR3 protein is CASSLKYDLMDTQYF. Here the CDR3 DNA reads TGTGCCAGCAGCTTGAAGTACGACTTAATGGATACGCAGTATTTT.

The rearrangement links TRBV6-2 or TRBV6-3 to TRBJ2-5; 10 bases map to TRBD2. CDR1 and CDR2 from the germline V gene are MNHEY and SVGEGT. The CDR3 is made up of 15 amino acids. V gave up 2 bases and J gave up 2 bases; unmatched junction bases: 2. The CDR3 nucleotides read TGTGCCAGCAGTTACGGACTAGCGGATCAAGAGACCCAGTACTTC. This translates into CASSYGLADQETQYF.

Notes on this clone: At the DNA level, this CDR3 is encoded by other sequences in the same sample as well. J is TRBJ2-7 and V is TRBV11-2; D is possibly TRBD1 (6 bases). V lost 5 bases and J 0 bases, leaving 11 bases between the germline ends. CDR1 SGHAT and CDR2 FQNNGV come from the germline V gene. The CDR3 contains 14 residues. The CDR3 DNA is TGTGCCAGCAGCCCCCAGGGGAGCTCCTACGAGCAGTACTTC. Translating gives CASSPQGSSYEQYF.

This clone was seen only a few times. V usage is TRBV18 and J usage is TRBJ2-4; TRBD1 matches 9 bases. Germline trimming cut 0 bases from V and 4 bases from J; bases unmatched to any gene: 4. The CDR3 sequence is 16 residues long. The germline V gene has CDR1 KGHSH and CDR2 LQKENI. The CDR3 DNA is TGTGCCAGCTCACCACCTTCCGGGACAGGGAAAAACATTCAGTACTTC. This gives the protein CASSPPSGTGKNIQYF.

This clone was counted a single time. The chain carries TRBV7-2 and TRBJ2-1, with 14 positions matching TRBD2. With V trimmed by 1 base and J by 5 bases, 4 bases remained unmatched. CDR1 is SGHTA and CDR2 is FQGNSA in the germline V gene. The CDR3 has 17 amino acids. In DNA form, the CDR3 reads TGTGCCAGCAGCTTAGTAGGGACTAGCGGGGGAAACAATGAGCAGTTCTTC. Protein product: CASSLVGTSGGNNEQFF.

V gene TRBV7-8 combines with J gene TRBJ1-3; the match to TRBD1 covers 9 bases. The V gene end was trimmed by 5 bases and the J gene end by 3 bases; junction bases not matched to a gene: 5. CDR1 is SGHVS, CDR2 FQNEAQ, per germline. The CDR3 spans 15 residues. CDR3 amino acids: CASSLDRGGGNTIYF. As DNA, the CDR3 is TGTGCCAGCAGCCTCGACAGGGGGGGTGGAAACACCATATATTTT.

The chain carries TRBV5-4 and TRBJ1-2, with TRBD1 identical over 8 bases. The CDR3 contains 13 residues. Germline lookup yields CDR1 SGHNT and CDR2 YYREEE (reference sequence). After removal of 2 bases from V and 6 bases from J, the junction contained 3 bases not matched to a gene. The CDR3 bases are TGTGCCAGCAGCTTCCAGGGGGCGAATGGCTACACCTTC. Residues: CASSFQGANGYTF.

This CDR3 reads CASSVEAFGVADTQYF. CDR3 DNA sequence: TGTGCCAGCAGTGTGGAGGCTTTTGGGGTTGCAGATACGCAGTATTTT. The chain combines TRBV6-1 with TRBJ2-3; a weak D match, TRBD2 (5 bases). Trimming left V 4 bases short and J 4 bases short, with 18 bases between. The CDR3 totals 16 residues. The germline gives CDR1 MNHNS, CDR2 SASEGT.

The rearrangement uses TRBV29-1 and TRBJ2-5, with 10 positions matching TRBD2. CDR1 is SQVTM and CDR2 is ANQGSEA in the germline V gene. Trimming at V came to 2 bases and at J to 2 bases, leaving 2 bases not matched to a gene. The CDR3 runs 14 residues. The CDR3 DNA sequence: TGCAGCGTTGAACTAGCGGGGGAGCAAGAGACCCAGTACTTC. Protein: CSVELAGEQETQYF.

The V and J genes are TRBV27 and TRBJ2-2, with D possibly being TRBD1 (6 bases). CDR3 length equals 16 residues. With 1 base removed from V and 4 bases from J, the gap between germline ends came to 13 bases. Germline V CDR1 and CDR2: MNHEY, SMNVEV (reference sequence). CDR3 sequence (DNA): TGTGCCAGCAGTTTATATCAAACAGGGCCCACCGGGGAGCTGTTTTTT. Protein product: CASSLYQTGPTGELFF.

The count of this clone is one. The V call is TRBV3-1 (or the pseudogene TRBV3-2), the J call TRBJ1-2, with D hard to call. Germline lookup yields CDR1 LGHDT and CDR2 YNNKEL (reference sequence). With 4 bases removed from V and 2 bases from J, the gap between germline ends came to 14 bases. The CDR3 contains 15 residues. The DNA of the CDR3 is TGTGCCAGCAGCCCCGGGTCGGCGGTAAACTATGGCTACACCTTC. Translation gives CASSPGSAVNYGYTF.